The T cell receptor (beta chain) described here comes from a study of T cell responses to AZD1222 COVID-19 vaccine. Clones were read by immunoSEQ multiplex PCR, and TCRdb kept only the in-frame ones, dropping some. The sample has 180,000 or so clones, approximately 95% seen once. This receptor was obtained from an adult in good health. The sequencing used peripheral blood, collected on day 0 of AZD1222 vaccination.

The CDR3 DNA follows: TGTGCCAGCAGCTTGGGGGTAGCGGGGGGCCAAGAGACCCAGTACTTC. It specifies CASSLGVAGGQETQYF. The V gene is TRBV5-4, the J gene TRBJ2-5; the match to TRBD2 covers 10 bases. V lost 0 bases to trimming and J lost 1 base; unmatched junction nucleotides: 3. Germline lookup yields CDR1 SGHNT and CDR2 YYREEE (reference sequence). The CDR3 runs 16 residues.